This TCR beta chain originates from a study of T cell responses to AZD1222 COVID-19 vaccine. Data came from immunoSEQ multiplex PCR; TCRdb stores just in-frame clones and leaves some out. The repertoire holds 120,000 to 150,000 clones, about 89% seen once, with approximately 3% in the top ten. CDR1 and CDR2 from the germline V gene are SGHRS and YFSETQ. Trimming cost V 4 bases and J 1 base; bases outside gene matches: 9. There are 16 residues in the CDR3. General study findings and limits: The study reported that nearly half of spike-specific TCRs target unmutated variant regions.

As to this clone: Antigen unknown.

The receptor was isolated from an adult in good health. V gene TRBV5-1 combines with J gene TRBJ1-1; 8 bases match TRBD1. The input for sequencing was peripheral blood, taken on day 0 of MenACWY control vaccination. The chain's CDR3 is CASSTAGGVGNTEAFF. The CDR3, as DNA: TGCGCCAGCAGCACCGCAGGGGGCGTTGGGAACACTGAAGCTTTCTTT.